Listed below are T cell receptor beta chains from one sample, sequenced in a study of human T cells and chemical hapten exposure. TCRdb used MiXCR to reprocess the RACE reads, holding one entry per CDR3 protein. The data contain some 83,000 distinct CDR3 sequences, around 10% of them singletons. The sample was whole blood, taken in connection with sensitization to the hapten diphenylcyclopropenone (DPC). These receptors were collected from a woman aged 45 to 65 with alopecia areata. Some clones in this sample may be carry-over from other donors' samples. CDR3s include the opening cysteine and the closing phenylalanine or tryptophan. Each record gives: clone size, D gene, J gene, V gene, CDR3 protein, CDR3 DNA. A D gene is named only where the DNA matches it firmly. Clone sizes are given selectively: once, few, many, or a class where the clone is expanded.

clone_size: few
d_call: TRBD1
j_call: TRBJ2-7
v_call: TRBV5-1
cdr3_aa: CASSSTGDRGPEQYF
cdr3_nt: TGCGCCAGCAGCTCCACTGGGGACAGGGGTCCCGAGCAGTACTTC

clone_size: many
d_call: TRBD1
j_call: TRBJ1-1
v_call: TRBV10-3
cdr3_aa: CAISGTGGEITEAFF
cdr3_nt: TGTGCCATCAGTGGGACAGGGGGCGAGATCACTGAAGCTTTCTTT

clone_size: many
d_call: TRBD2
j_call: TRBJ2-1
v_call: TRBV28
cdr3_aa: CASSLLAGGPNEQFF
cdr3_nt: TGTGCCAGCAGTTTACTAGCGGGAGGACCCAATGAGCAGTTCTTC

clone_size: many
d_call: .
j_call: TRBJ2-7
v_call: TRBV6-5
cdr3_aa: CASSPRTSSYEQYF
cdr3_nt: TGTGCCAGCAGTCCCCGGACGAGCTCCTACGAGCAGTACTTC

clone_size: many
d_call: .
j_call: TRBJ1-5
v_call: TRBV20-1
cdr3_aa: CSARVQGTSQPQHF
cdr3_nt: TGCAGTGCTAGAGTGCAGGGCACGAGTCAGCCCCAGCATTTT

clone_size: many
d_call: TRBD2
j_call: TRBJ2-3
v_call: TRBV7-3
cdr3_aa: CASSLRASGGYTDTQYF
cdr3_nt: TGTGCCAGCAGCTTAAGGGCTAGCGGGGGATACACAGATACGCAGTATTTT

clone_size: .
d_call: .
j_call: TRBJ2-1
v_call: TRBV28
cdr3_aa: CASSEGTATYNEQFF
cdr3_nt: TGTGCCAGCAGTGAGGGGACCGCTACCTACAATGAGCAGTTCTTC

clone_size: .
d_call: TRBD1
j_call: TRBJ2-2
v_call: TRBV2
cdr3_aa: CASSPTGETGELFF
cdr3_nt: TGTGCCAGCAGCCCGACAGGGGAAACCGGGGAGCTGTTTTTT

clone_size: .
d_call: .
j_call: TRBJ2-1
v_call: TRBV20-1
cdr3_aa: CSARDRSYNEQFF
cdr3_nt: TGCAGTGCTCGAGACAGATCCTACAATGAGCAGTTCTTC

clone_size: .
d_call: TRBD1
j_call: TRBJ1-2
v_call: TRBV6-1
cdr3_aa: CASSEQGADYGYTF
cdr3_nt: TGTGCCAGCAGTGAACAGGGGGCGGACTATGGCTACACCTTC

clone_size: .
d_call: TRBD2
j_call: TRBJ2-1
v_call: TRBV27
cdr3_aa: CASRVTFAISLAGSNEQFF
cdr3_nt: TGTGCCAGCAGAGTTACTTTTGCTATAAGCCTAGCGGGTTCCAATGAGCAGTTCTTC

clone_size: few
d_call: TRBD2
j_call: TRBJ2-3
v_call: TRBV19
cdr3_aa: CASSTFGLAGADTQYF
cdr3_nt: TGTGCCAGTAGTACCTTTGGACTAGCGGGAGCAGATACGCAGTATTTT

clone_size: few
d_call: .
j_call: TRBJ2-7
v_call: TRBV9
cdr3_aa: CASSEVAGKYEQYF
cdr3_nt: TGTGCCAGCAGCGAGGTGGCAGGGAAGTACGAGCAGTACTTC

clone_size: .
d_call: .
j_call: TRBJ1-6
v_call: TRBV7-3
cdr3_aa: CASSLDLGNSPLHF
cdr3_nt: TGTGCCAGCAGCCTGGACCTTGGCAATTCACCCCTCCACTTT

clone_size: many
d_call: .
j_call: TRBJ1-1
v_call: TRBV18
cdr3_aa: CASSPSLGTNTEAFF
cdr3_nt: TGTGCCAGCTCACCATCTTTGGGAACGAACACTGAAGCTTTCTTT

clone_size: .
d_call: .
j_call: TRBJ1-6
v_call: TRBV2
cdr3_aa: CASSEGQTSSYNSPLHF
cdr3_nt: TGTGCCAGCAGTGAGGGTCAGACGAGCTCCTATAATTCACCCCTCCACTTT

clone_size: .
d_call: .
j_call: TRBJ2-1
v_call: TRBV20-1
cdr3_aa: CSAPRAGTTGKVQFF
cdr3_nt: TGCAGTGCCCCCCGGGCCGGGACCACCGGGAAGGTGCAGTTCTTC

clone_size: few
d_call: .
j_call: TRBJ2-2
v_call: TRBV12-3/TRBV12-4
cdr3_aa: CASSPQGPTNTGELFF
cdr3_nt: TGTGCCAGCAGTCCACAGGGACCGACGAACACCGGGGAGCTGTTTTTT

clone_size: few
d_call: .
j_call: TRBJ2-1
v_call: TRBV7-2
cdr3_aa: CASSLDGRGEQFF
cdr3_nt: TGTGCCAGCAGCTTAGATGGGCGGGGTGAGCAGTTCTTC

clone_size: .
d_call: TRBD1
j_call: TRBJ1-1
v_call: TRBV29-1
cdr3_aa: CSAAEQGGTEAFF
cdr3_nt: TGCAGCGCCGCGGAGCAGGGGGGCACTGAAGCTTTCTTT

clone_size: .
d_call: TRBD1
j_call: TRBJ2-7
v_call: TRBV18
cdr3_aa: CASVGQGAHEQYF
cdr3_nt: TGTGCCAGCGTCGGACAGGGAGCCCACGAGCAGTACTTC

clone_size: .
d_call: TRBD2
j_call: TRBJ2-1
v_call: TRBV18
cdr3_aa: CASSSAGPSYNEQFF
cdr3_nt: TGTGCCAGCTCATCAGCGGGACCCTCCTACAATGAGCAGTTCTTC

clone_size: many
d_call: .
j_call: TRBJ1-2
v_call: TRBV3-1
cdr3_aa: CASSQESSGLLLNPWGYTF
cdr3_nt: TGTGCCAGCAGCCAAGAAAGCAGTGGACTACTTCTGAATCCTTGGGGCTACACCTTC

clone_size: .
d_call: .
j_call: TRBJ1-1
v_call: TRBV30
cdr3_aa: CAWSNFAEAFF
cdr3_nt: TGTGCCTGGAGTAATTTCGCTGAAGCTTTCTTT

clone_size: many
d_call: .
j_call: TRBJ1-5
v_call: TRBV18
cdr3_aa: CASSHVQGGNQPQHF
cdr3_nt: TGTGCCAGCTCACACGTTCAGGGTGGCAATCAGCCCCAGCATTTT

clone_size: .
d_call: .
j_call: TRBJ1-3
v_call: TRBV30
cdr3_aa: CAWSISPSGNTIYF
cdr3_nt: TGTGCCTGGAGTATCAGCCCGAGTGGGAACACCATATATTTT

clone_size: .
d_call: .
j_call: TRBJ1-1
v_call: TRBV7-2
cdr3_aa: CASSLSVNTEAFF
cdr3_nt: TGTGCCAGCAGCTTATCTGTGAACACTGAAGCTTTCTTT

clone_size: .
d_call: .
j_call: TRBJ2-3
v_call: TRBV6-5
cdr3_aa: CASSYRSPLTDTQYF
cdr3_nt: TGTGCCAGCAGTTACAGGTCCCCTCTCACAGATACGCAGTATTTT

clone_size: .
d_call: .
j_call: TRBJ1-2
v_call: TRBV30
cdr3_aa: CAWSPLGAYGYTF
cdr3_nt: TGTGCCTGGAGCCCTTTAGGAGCCTATGGCTACACCTTC

clone_size: .
d_call: TRBD1
j_call: TRBJ1-1
v_call: TRBV20-1
cdr3_aa: CSARAEVFGTGHTEAFF
cdr3_nt: TGCAGTGCTAGGGCGGAGGTTTTTGGGACAGGTCACACTGAAGCTTTCTTT

clone_size: few
d_call: TRBD1
j_call: TRBJ1-4
v_call: TRBV25-1
cdr3_aa: CASSARQGTNEKLFF
cdr3_nt: TGTGCCAGCAGTGCCAGACAGGGAACGAATGAAAAACTGTTTTTT

clone_size: few
d_call: .
j_call: TRBJ2-3
v_call: TRBV28
cdr3_aa: CASSSPRGRVRDTQYF
cdr3_nt: TGTGCCAGCAGTTCCCCCCGGGGGCGGGTGAGAGATACGCAGTATTTT